Shown below are 25 T cell receptor beta chains from a single sample sequenced in a study of Ad26.COV2.S vaccination and SARS-CoV-2 variants. Using immunoSEQ multiplex PCR, the repertoire was profiled, and TCRdb retains in-frame clones only, with some absent. The table has approximately 460,000 clones, 89% seen once. Described treatment: roughly 20 received Ad26.COV2.S at low or high dose, single or two shots; 5 received placebo; per-sample allocation not given. The study sampled participants on day 63 after the first vaccine or placebo injection. Source: peripheral blood, taken in a trial of Ad26.COV2.S vaccine versus placebo. The receptors here all came from a person between 18 and 65 years old who received the Ad26.COV2.S COVID-19 vaccine or a placebo.

The V and J genes are TRBV7-2 and TRBJ1-1; tentatively, D is TRBD1 (6 bases). V was cut by 5 bases and J by 5 bases, with 12 bases left in between. The germline CDR1 and CDR2 sequences are SGHTA and FQGNSA. This CDR3 spans 13 amino acids. The CDR3 reads CASSPTGRTEAFF. The CDR3 DNA is TGTGCCAGCAGCCCAACAGGGCGAACTGAAGCTTTCTTT. Drawing the rest from reference TRBV7-2 and TRBJ1-1, the complete variable domain is GAGVSQSPSNKVTEKGKDVELRCDPISGHTALYWYRQSLGQGLEFLIYFQGNSAPDKSGLPSDRFSAERTGGSVSTLTIQRTQQEDSAVYLCASSPTGRTEAFFGQGTRLTVV.

The V call is TRBV7-9, the J call TRBJ1-1; TRBD1 is a possible D gene (5 bases). This CDR3 is built from 13 residues. The V gene's germline CDR1 is SEHNR and CDR2 FQNEAQ (reference sequence). V was trimmed by 5 bases and J by 5 bases, leaving 12 bases between them. The CDR3, as DNA: TGTGCCAGCAGCCGCGCAGGGATTACTGAAGCTTTCTTT. Translation: CASSRAGITEAFF.

This clone occurred many times. This sequence joins TRBV6-6 and TRBJ1-2; D is undetermined. This CDR3 comprises 13 residues. Trimming took 6 bases from V and 1 from J, leaving 9 bases between them. Germline CDR1 and CDR2: MNHNY and SVGAGI (reference sequence). CDR3 protein: CASSPPFNYGYTF. CDR3 bases: TGTGCCAGCAGCCCGCCCTTTAACTATGGCTACACCTTC.

The chain uses TRBV10-3 and TRBJ1-1, with unresolved D. Per the germline V gene, CDR1 is ENHRY and CDR2 is SYGVKD. V shed 1 base and J shed 1 base, with 7 bases lying between them. The length of the CDR3 is 14 residues. The DNA for the CDR3 is TGTGCCATCAGTGAGTTGGGCGCGAACACTGAAGCTTTCTTT. Translating it yields CAISELGANTEAFF.

The chain couples TRBV7-6 to TRBJ2-7; D ambiguous. Trimming removed 5 bases from V and 3 bases from J, with 5 bases in between. Germline V CDR1 and CDR2: SGHVS, FNYEAQ. CDR3 size: 11 residues. CDR3 DNA sequence: TGTGCCAGCAGCCAATACTACGAGCAGTACTTC. It codes for CASSQYYEQYF.

The DNA of the CDR3 is TGTGCCAGCAGCCCCAGGGACTTCGGGGCGGCGTACTTC. It codes for CASSPRDFGAAYF. The chain joins TRBV27 to TRBJ2-7, with a weak D call TRBD2 (6 bases). V lost 6 bases to trimming and J lost 12 bases, with 21 bases between them. Germline CDR1 reads MNHEY; CDR2 reads SMNVEV (reference sequence). The length of the CDR3 is 13 residues.

The V and J genes are TRBV2 and TRBJ1-6; no clear D gene. CDR3 length equals 13 residues. Trimming removed 7 bases at V and 8 bases at J, with 12 bases between. Germline V lookup: CDR1 SNHLY, CDR2 FYNNEI. CDR3 sequence reads: CASTEMGYSPLHF. Written as DNA, the CDR3 is TGTGCCAGCACCGAGATGGGGTATTCACCCCTCCACTTT.

The CDR3 coding sequence is TGTGCCAGCAGCTTAGAGGTGCTAGCGGGGGTGACAGATACGCAGTATTTT. Translation: CASSLEVLAGVTDTQYF. The gene calls are TRBV7-6 and TRBJ2-3; 10 nucleotides line up with TRBD2. With V trimmed by 1 base and J by 3 bases, 7 bases remained unmatched. This CDR3 comprises 17 residues. From germline, CDR1 is SGHVS and CDR2 FNYEAQ.

The count of this clone is one. The chain couples TRBV4-1 to TRBJ1-2, with a tentative D call TRBD1 (6 bases). Germline V gives CDR1 MGHRA, CDR2 YSYEKL. The V end lost 4 bases, the J end lost 2 bases, and 11 bases lay between the germline ends. This CDR3 region has 14 residues. The CDR3 is CASSPSGQNYGYTF. The CDR3 DNA sequence: TGCGCCAGCAGCCCTTCTGGACAGAACTATGGCTACACCTTC.

This clone appeared a few times. The chain is built from TRBV10-3 and TRBJ2-7; the D gene is possibly TRBD1 (6 bases). Germline V CDR1 and CDR2: ENHRY, SYGVKD. V lost 4 bases and J 0 bases, leaving 7 bases between the germline ends. The CDR3 sequence is 13 residues long. CDR3 in amino acids: CAISADSSYEQYF. The CDR3 bases are TGTGCCATCAGTGCGGACAGCTCCTACGAGCAGTACTTC.

The V gene is TRBV11-1, the J gene TRBJ2-3, with 8 bases aligning to TRBD1. The CDR3 sequence is 16 residues long. Germline assignment: CDR1 SGHAT and CDR2 FQDESV (reference sequence). Trimming removed 5 bases from V and 3 bases from J; junction bases left unmatched: 10. DNA for the CDR3: TGTGCCAGCAGCAATTGGCAGGGGGCTATTACAGATACGCAGTATTTT. Encoded protein: CASSNWQGAITDTQYF.

The table lists this clone with a few counts. The chain recombines TRBV6-5 with TRBJ1-3, with a possible D match to TRBD1 (6 bases). This CDR3 contains 16 residues. Per germline, CDR1 MNHEY and CDR2 SVGAGI. The V and J ends lost 0 bases and 0 bases respectively, with 9 bases between them. CDR3 loop: CASSYSTGLSGNTIYF. DNA for the CDR3: TGTGCCAGCAGTTACTCGACAGGACTCTCTGGAAACACCATATATTTT.

This clone was counted only a few times. The CDR3 is CASRRVRMGTEAFF. DNA of the CDR3: TGTGCCAGCAGGAGGGTCCGTATGGGGACTGAAGCTTTCTTT. The rearrangement uses TRBV2 and TRBJ1-1, with D uncertain. The CDR3 spans 14 residues. The V and J ends lost 6 bases and 5 bases respectively, with 16 bases between them. Germline loops: CDR1 SNHLY, CDR2 FYNNEI.

The chain has TRBV9 and TRBJ1-5; D gene uncertain. Germline lookup yields CDR1 SGDLS and CDR2 YYNGEE. The CDR3 spans 13 residues. Trimming cost V 0 bases and J 0 bases, with 1 base left between them. Written as DNA, the CDR3 is TGTGCCAGCAGCGTAGGTAGCAATCAGCCCCAGCATTTT. Its translation: CASSVGSNQPQHF.

Concerning this clone: The identical CDR3 is also encoded by other nucleotide sequences in the sample. This chain connects TRBV18 to TRBJ1-1; a possible D gene is TRBD1 (5 bases). The CDR3 is 14 amino acids. V dropped 2 bases and J dropped 2 bases, with 9 bases sitting between them. The germline V gene has CDR1 KGHSH and CDR2 LQKENI. CDR3: CASSPIGANTEAFF. CDR3 nucleotide sequence: TGTGCCAGCTCACCAATCGGGGCCAACACTGAAGCTTTCTTT.

Points on this clone: The sample has other DNA sequences that encode this CDR3 too. The chain links TRBV15 to TRBJ2-7; D unresolved. The germline V gene has CDR1 LNHNV and CDR2 YYDKDF (reference sequence). Trimming left V 0 bases short and J 1 base short, with 7 bases between. The CDR3 loop spans 14 amino acids. The CDR3 here is CATSRDLGSYEQYF. The CDR3 region has the DNA TGTGCCACCAGCAGAGATCTGGGGTCCTACGAGCAGTACTTC.

The V call is TRBV24-1, the J call TRBJ1-2, with unresolved D. CDR3 size: 14 residues. V lost 5 bases to trimming and J lost 1 base, with 10 bases between them. In germline, CDR1 is KGHDR, CDR2 SFDVKD. The CDR3 sequence is CATSGTGSNYGYTF. The CDR3 DNA reads as TGTGCCACCAGTGGGACCGGGAGTAACTATGGCTACACCTTC.

The rearrangement uses TRBV6-5 and TRBJ1-2, with 7 bases identical to TRBD1. Germline loops: CDR1 MNHEY, CDR2 SVGAGI. The junction had 8 bases not matched to a gene; V was cut back by 5 bases and J by 8 bases. This CDR3 has 13 residues. The CDR3 bases are TGTGCCAGCAGTCCCCGGGACAGTTTAGGCTACACCTTC. Translated: CASSPRDSLGYTF.

The chain joins TRBV7-9 to TRBJ2-5; 11 bases match TRBD1. In germline, CDR1 is SEHNR, CDR2 FQNEAQ (reference sequence). CDR3 length: 16 residues. The J segment lost 4 bases and the V segment lost 5 bases, leaving 9 bases of the junction unmatched. The CDR3 sequence is CASSRRPGTGGETQYF. CDR3 nucleotides: TGTGCCAGCAGCCGCAGGCCCGGGACAGGGGGAGAGACCCAGTACTTC.

The rearrangement joins TRBV19 to TRBJ1-2; 12 bases align to TRBD1. Germline lookup yields CDR1 LNHDA and CDR2 SQIVND (reference sequence). The CDR3 loop spans 15 amino acids. The junction had 9 bases not matched to a gene; V was cut back by 6 bases and J by 7 bases. The CDR3 DNA sequence: TGTGCCAGTAGATCTCCGGGACAGGGGGCTGTTGGCTACACCTTC. This sequence encodes CASRSPGQGAVGYTF.

J is TRBJ2-2 and V is TRBV29-1; possibly TRBD2 for D (5 bases). Germline CDR1 is SQVTM and CDR2 is ANQGSEA. The CDR3 spans 11 residues. The V end was cut by 7 bases, the J end by 6 bases, with 9 bases between. The CDR3 coding sequence is TGCAGCGCCCAACTAGCCGGGGAGCTGTTTTTT. This translates into CSAQLAGELFF.

CDR3 residues: CASSIRGQGSYEQYF. For the CDR3, the DNA is TGTGCCAGTAGTATTAGAGGACAGGGGTCCTACGAGCAGTACTTC. The chain uses TRBV19 and TRBJ2-7, with 9 positions matching TRBD1. CDR3 length equals 15 residues. After removal of 3 bases from V and 1 base from J, the junction contained 4 bases not matched to a gene. CDR1 LNHDA and CDR2 SQIVND come from the germline V gene (reference sequence). Filled out from reference TRBV19 and TRBJ2-7, the complete variable domain reads DGGITQSPKYLFRKEGQNVTLSCEQNLNHDAMYWYRQDPGQGLRLIYYSQIVNDFQKGDIAEGYSVSREKKESFPLTVTSAQKNPTAFYLCASSIRGQGSYEQYFGPGTRLTVT.

The rearrangement uses TRBV7-9 and TRBJ2-1, with 8 bases matching TRBD2. Unmatched junction bases numbered 8, after V lost 6 bases and J lost 4 bases. The CDR3 has 15 residues. Germline CDR1 is SEHNR and CDR2 is FQNEAQ (reference sequence). As DNA, the CDR3 is TGTGCCAGCAGTTCGAGACTAGCGCCGTACAATGAGCAGTTCTTC. Translating gives CASSSRLAPYNEQFF.

The CDR3 loop is CAISLSGGVQETQYF. In DNA, the CDR3 is TGTGCCATCAGCCTTAGCGGGGGGGTGCAAGAGACCCAGTACTTC. The J gene is TRBJ2-5, the V gene TRBV10-3, with TRBD2 identical over 11 bases. The V segment lost 6 bases and the J segment 2 bases; nucleotides outside the gene matches: 5. Germline V gives CDR1 ENHRY, CDR2 SYGVKD. The CDR3 is 15 amino acids.

A single count supports this clone. The chain recombines TRBV7-9 with TRBJ1-5; D unresolved. This CDR3 comprises 14 residues. V was clipped by 0 bases and J by 2 bases, with 5 bases between them. CDR1 and CDR2 from the germline V gene are SEHNR and FQNEAQ (reference sequence). The CDR3 DNA reads as TGTGCCAGCAGCTTAGCGATGGGCAATCAGCCCCAGCATTTT. Its translation: CASSLAMGNQPQHF.